This entry lists 27 T cell receptor beta chains sequenced from one sample in a study of blood T cell repertoires in COVID-19. The method was immunoSEQ multiplex PCR; TCRdb's version includes in-frame clones alone and lacks a portion of them. Here the sample spans around 280,000 clones, around 85% being singletons. The specimen was peripheral blood. The receptor set was obtained from a woman aged 45 to 65 with active or convalescent COVID-19.

The chain carries TRBV3-1 (or the pseudogene TRBV3-2) and TRBJ2-3; TRBD2 matches at 11 bases. This CDR3 has 15 residues. With V trimmed by 4 bases and J by 4 bases, 4 bases remained unmatched. Germline lookup yields CDR1 LGHDT and CDR2 YNNKEL (reference sequence). The DNA for the CDR3 is TGTGCCAGCAGCCCGCCGGGACTAGCGGCAGATACGCAGTATTTT. It translates to CASSPPGLAADTQYF.

This rearrangement joins TRBV19 to TRBJ2-1, with 8 bases identical to TRBD2. This CDR3 region has 17 residues. The V and J ends lost 3 bases and 1 base, in that order; junction bases with no gene match: 8. From germline, CDR1 is LNHDA and CDR2 SQIVND (reference sequence). In nucleotides, the CDR3 is TGTGCCAGTAGTATCCTCGCCGGGACTAGTTCCTACAATGAGCAGTTCTTC. It is translated as CASSILAGTSSYNEQFF.

This chain uses TRBV28 with TRBJ2-1; 7 bases line up with TRBD1. V dropped 8 bases and J dropped 3; count of bases not matched to a gene: 7. Germline V CDR1 and CDR2: MDHEN, SYDVKM. CDR3 length equals 14 residues. The CDR3 loop is CASLPRDSYNEQFF. In DNA form, the CDR3 reads TGTGCCAGCCTTCCCCGGGACAGCTACAATGAGCAGTTCTTC.

The chain joins TRBV27 to TRBJ2-7, with a weak D call TRBD2 (6 bases). The V and J ends lost 4 bases and 3 bases respectively, with 10 bases between them. The CDR3 is 13 amino acids. Germline V gene lookup returns CDR1 MNHEY and CDR2 SMNVEV (reference sequence). This chain's CDR3 is CASSSRGFYEQYF. For the CDR3, the DNA is TGTGCCAGCAGTTCGCGGGGTTTCTACGAGCAGTACTTC.

The rearrangement uses TRBV5-6 and TRBJ2-3; the D is unclear. CDR1 is SGHDT, CDR2 YYEEEE, per germline. V was clipped by 3 bases and J by 2 bases, with 13 bases between them. The length of the CDR3 is 15 residues. CDR3 in amino acids: CASSYGPAYTDTQYF. The CDR3 DNA follows: TGTGCCAGCAGCTATGGGCCGGCCTACACAGATACGCAGTATTTT. Full variable domain (rest looked up from reference TRBV5-6 and TRBJ2-3): DAGVTQSPTHLIKTRGQQVTLRCSPKSGHDTVSWYQQALGQGPQFIFQYYEEEERQRGNFPDRFSGHQFPNYSSELNVNALLLGDSALYLCASSYGPAYTDTQYFGPGTRLTVL.

This rearrangement joins TRBV5-1 to TRBJ1-2; 10 nucleotides agree with TRBD1. Unmatched junction bases numbered 11, after V lost 4 bases and J lost 8 bases. Germline V gene sequence: CDR1 SGHRS, CDR2 YFSETQ. The length of the CDR3 is 15 residues. CDR3 sequence reads: CASSRTDRGGVGYTF. As DNA, the CDR3 is TGCGCCAGCAGCCGTACGGACAGGGGGGGTGTCGGCTACACCTTC.

DNA for the CDR3: TGTGCCAGCAGCCTAGGGGGCGCTGCTCGGGGCTACACCTTC. Amino acids: CASSLGGAARGYTF. The rearrangement joins TRBV28 to TRBJ1-2; 7 bases line up with TRBD1. This CDR3 region has 14 residues. J was trimmed by 8 bases and V by 6 bases; bases with no gene match: 12. The V gene's germline CDR1 is MDHEN and CDR2 SYDVKM.

The V call is TRBV5-1, the J call TRBJ2-7; 11 bases are a match to TRBD2. Trimming at V came to 5 bases and at J to 2 bases, leaving 6 bases not matched to a gene. This CDR3 region has 15 residues. Germline CDR1 and CDR2: SGHRS and YFSETQ. This CDR3 is CASSPAGLAAYEQYF. DNA for the CDR3: TGCGCCAGCAGTCCGGCGGGACTAGCGGCCTACGAGCAGTACTTC. The full variable domain, rest sourced from reference TRBV5-1 and TRBJ2-7, is KAGVTQTPRYLIKTRGQQVTLSCSPISGHRSVSWYQQTPGQGLQFLFEYFSETQRNKGNFPGRFSGRQFSNSRSEMNVSTLELGDSALYLCASSPAGLAAYEQYFGPGTRLTVT.

V and J are TRBV3-1 (or the pseudogene TRBV3-2) and TRBJ1-5; the match to TRBD1 covers 9 bases. The CDR3 sequence is 17 residues long. V was pared by 2 bases and J by 6 bases, with 11 bases of the junction left unmatched. The germline V gene has CDR1 LGHDT and CDR2 YNNKEL (reference sequence). The CDR3 region is CASSQSTGTGPAQPQHF. In nucleotides, the CDR3 is TGTGCCAGCAGCCAATCTACCGGGACAGGGCCGGCTCAGCCCCAGCATTTT.

V usage is TRBV28 and J usage is TRBJ2-3; 13 bases are a match to TRBD2. The CDR3 loop spans 19 amino acids. CDR1 is MDHEN and CDR2 is SYDVKM in the germline V gene. With 6 bases clipped from V and 3 bases from J, the junction kept 15 bases outside the gene matches. CDR3 region: CASRQLRGLAGKTTDTQYF. As DNA, the CDR3 is TGTGCCAGCAGACAATTGCGGGGACTAGCGGGGAAAACGACAGATACGCAGTATTTT. Full variable domain (outside the CDR3, taken from reference TRBV28 and TRBJ2-3): DVKVTQSSRYLVKRTGEKVFLECVQDMDHENMFWYRQDPGLGLRLIYFSYDVKMKEKGDIPEGYSVSREKKERFSLILESASTNQTSMYLCASRQLRGLAGKTTDTQYFGPGTRLTVL.

Of note for this clone: The identical CDR3 is also encoded by other nucleotide sequences in the sample. The CDR3 DNA follows: TGTGCCAGCAGTTTAAGGGGCTACGGCTACACCTTC. It translates to CASSLRGYGYTF. This sequence joins TRBV28 and TRBJ1-2; D is perhaps TRBD1 (5 bases). The CDR3 runs 12 residues. The germline V gene encodes CDR1 MDHEN and CDR2 SYDVKM. Trimming pared 2 bases from V and 8 bases from J, leaving 9 bases between.

J is TRBJ2-5 and V is TRBV18; 7 bases are shared with TRBD1. Germline values: CDR1 KGHSH, CDR2 LQKENI. V dropped 4 bases and J dropped 5; count of bases not matched to a gene: 4. The CDR3 totals 13 residues. CDR3 loop: CASSRDSWETQYF. In DNA form, the CDR3 reads TGTGCCAGCTCACGGGACAGCTGGGAGACCCAGTACTTC.

The chain carries TRBV6-5 and TRBJ1-1, with 9 bases that match TRBD1. The CDR3 spans 15 residues. Germline V gene lookup returns CDR1 MNHEY and CDR2 SVGAGI. V shed 7 bases and J 6 bases; nucleotides not matched to a gene: 12. CDR3 in amino acids: CASNLGQGGDAEAFF. The DNA for the CDR3 is TGTGCCAGCAACCTGGGACAGGGCGGGGACGCTGAAGCTTTCTTT.

The CDR3 DNA follows: TGTGCCAGCAGCGTGGTTGCGGGAGGGATCGGGGAGCTGTTTTTT. It specifies CASSVVAGGIGELFF. The chain has TRBV9 and TRBJ2-2; 9 bases agree with TRBD2. Germline trimming cut 2 bases from V and 7 bases from J; bases unmatched to any gene: 6. The CDR3 loop spans 15 amino acids. Germline CDR1 SGDLS, CDR2 YYNGEE.

This clone was seen a single time. This chain connects TRBV7-8 to TRBJ1-1; tentatively, D is TRBD1 (5 bases). From germline, CDR1 is SGHVS and CDR2 FQNEAQ. Deletions cut 8 bases from V and 5 bases from J, with 15 bases between. The CDR3 covers 13 residues. The CDR3 sequence: CASRRGTGTEAFF. The CDR3 coding sequence is TGTGCCAGCCGACGCGGGACGGGGACTGAAGCTTTCTTT.

The rearrangement joins TRBV10-3 to TRBJ2-2; 8 bases match TRBD1. The germline CDR1 and CDR2 sequences are ENHRY and SYGVKD. J lost 7 bases, V lost 11 bases, and 9 bases had no gene match. The CDR3 runs 13 residues. CDR3 protein: CAVPGTGIGELFF. The CDR3 coding sequence is TGTGCCGTCCCCGGGACAGGCATCGGGGAGCTGTTTTTT.

The chain links TRBV11-2 to TRBJ2-7; 9 bases agree with TRBD1. Germline values: CDR1 SGHAT, CDR2 FQNNGV. CDR3 length: 16 residues. The trim removed 5 bases at V and 0 bases at J, leaving 8 bases unmatched. CDR3 region: CASSDYRGRISYEQYF. In nucleotides, the CDR3 is TGTGCCAGCAGCGACTACAGGGGGCGAATCTCCTACGAGCAGTACTTC. Looking up the rest from reference TRBV11-2 and TRBJ2-7 gives the full variable domain: EAGVAQSPRYKIIEKRQSVAFWCNPISGHATLYWYQQILGQGPKLLIQFQNNGVVDDSQLPKDRFSAERLKGVDSTLKIQPAKLEDSAVYLCASSDYRGRISYEQYFGPGTRLTVT.

The rearrangement joins TRBV5-4 to TRBJ2-7, with a weak D call TRBD2 (6 bases). The CDR3 is made up of 16 amino acids. Germline assignment: CDR1 SGHNT and CDR2 YYREEE (reference sequence). The V and J ends lost 4 bases and 7 bases respectively, with 24 bases between them. CDR3 residues: CASSLGVGRDLSEQYF. In DNA form, the CDR3 reads TGTGCCAGCAGCCTGGGGGTGGGGCGGGACCTCTCGGAGCAGTACTTC.

A few counts support this clone. The chain uses TRBV7-2 and TRBJ2-7, with D possibly TRBD2 on 6 matching bases. V lost 7 bases to trimming and J lost 7 bases, with 20 bases between them. The CDR3 has 14 residues. The germline CDR1 and CDR2 sequences are SGHTA and FQGNSA. The CDR3 is CASKDGTLSLEQYF. The DNA for the CDR3 is TGTGCCAGCAAGGACGGGACTTTATCTTTGGAGCAGTACTTC.

V gene TRBV5-4 combines with J gene TRBJ2-1; 11 bases agree with TRBD2. Germline CDR1 is SGHNT and CDR2 is YYREEE (reference sequence). The V and J ends lost 4 bases and 8 bases, in that order; junction bases with no gene match: 5. This CDR3 has 14 residues. This chain's CDR3 is CASSQPGLADEQFF. CDR3 coding DNA: TGTGCCAGCAGCCAACCGGGACTAGCGGATGAGCAGTTCTTC.

The chain has TRBV29-1 and TRBJ1-4; TRBD1 agrees at 7 bases. The CDR3 is 12 residues long. The germline V gene encodes CDR1 SQVTM and CDR2 ANQGSEA. The V and J ends lost 4 bases and 8 bases, in that order; junction bases with no gene match: 4. DNA for the CDR3: TGCAGCGTTGGGTACAGGGGCGAAAAACTGTTTTTT. It translates to CSVGYRGEKLFF. Full variable domain (outside the CDR3, taken from reference TRBV29-1 and TRBJ1-4): SAVISQKPSRDICQRGTSLTIQCQVDSQVTMMFWYRQQPGQSLTLIATANQGSEATYESGFVIDKFPISRPNLTFSTLTVSNMSPEDSSIYLCSVGYRGEKLFFGSGTQLSVL.

The rearrangement links TRBV10-1 to TRBJ2-5; 9 bases align to TRBD2. The V and J ends lost 4 bases and 6 bases, in that order; junction bases with no gene match: 9. This CDR3 region has 15 residues. Germline V lookup: CDR1 WNHNN, CDR2 SYGVQD (reference sequence). The CDR3 region has the DNA TGCGCCAGCAGTGTAAGGCGGGAGGGCCGTAAGACCCAGTACTTC. Translated: CASSVRREGRKTQYF.

The rearrangement joins TRBV4-2 to TRBJ1-4; 7 nucleotides align to TRBD1. Germline V lookup: CDR1 LGHNA, CDR2 YNFKEQ. This CDR3 is built from 15 residues. V gave up 2 bases and J gave up 5 bases; unmatched junction bases: 5. The CDR3 sequence: CASSQKQGWNEKLFF. CDR3 in DNA: TGTGCCAGCAGCCAAAAACAGGGGTGGAATGAAAAACTGTTTTTT.

The chain combines TRBV2 with TRBJ1-2; no definite D call. The ends were cut back, 3 bases at V and 11 bases at J, with 7 bases in the middle. Germline V CDR1 and CDR2: SNHLY, FYNNEI. This CDR3 has 10 amino acids. The CDR3 loop is CASSDSEYTF. As DNA, the CDR3 is TGTGCCAGCAGTGACAGCGAGTACACCTTC.

The gene calls are TRBV14 and TRBJ2-1, with 8 positions matching TRBD2. The V segment lost 8 bases and the J segment 7 bases; nucleotides outside the gene matches: 13. Germline V gene sequence: CDR1 SGHDN, CDR2 FVKESK. The CDR3 runs 15 residues. CDR3: CASSVPGLEGNEQFF. DNA for the CDR3: TGTGCCAGCTCGGTCCCGGGACTAGAAGGGAATGAGCAGTTCTTC. The whole variable domain, remainder taken from reference TRBV14 and TRBJ2-1, is EAGVTQFPSHSVIEKGQTVTLRCDPISGHDNLYWYRRVMGKEIKFLLHFVKESKQDESGMPNNRFLAERTGGTYSTLKVQPAELEDSGVYFCASSVPGLEGNEQFFGPGTRLTVL.

Comments on this clone: The sample carries other DNA sequences with the same CDR3. The rearrangement joins TRBV3-1 (or the pseudogene TRBV3-2) to TRBJ1-1, with D possibly TRBD1 on 6 matching bases. The CDR3 runs to 13 residues. The V and J ends lost 1 base and 4 bases respectively, with 7 bases between them. Looked up from germline, CDR1 is LGHDT and CDR2 is YNNKEL (reference sequence). The CDR3 loop is CASSQARGTEAFF. The CDR3 nucleotides read TGTGCCAGCAGCCAAGCCAGGGGCACTGAAGCTTTCTTT.

The chain couples TRBV18 to TRBJ2-1, with 15 positions matching TRBD2. The CDR3 has 18 residues. CDR1 KGHSH and CDR2 LQKENI come from the germline V gene. V trimming: 3 bases; J trimming: 0 bases; junction bases outside the gene matches: 3. The CDR3 here is CASSPGLAGGLSYNEQFF. As DNA, the CDR3 is TGTGCCAGCTCACCGGGACTAGCGGGAGGTCTCTCCTACAATGAGCAGTTCTTC. Looking up the rest from reference TRBV18 and TRBJ2-1 gives the full variable domain: NAGVMQNPRHLVRRRGQEARLRCSPMKGHSHVYWYRQLPEEGLKFMVYLQKENIIDESGMPKERFSAEFPKEGPSILRIQQVVRGDSAAYFCASSPGLAGGLSYNEQFFGPGTRLTVL.